Below, one T cell receptor beta chain is given with its context. What it recognizes is unknown. The entry originates in a study of siplizumab effects on memory and regulatory T cells. Study-wide findings and caveats: Naive T cells looked more diverse than memory cells, and they looked like major contributors to the alloresponse. Siplizumab cultures yielded proliferating Tregs whose suppressive function was not confirmed. In controls, around 30% of mappable alloreactive CD4+ clones were Treg-derived on average, versus approximately 70% with siplizumab.

Per individual sample, about 10^5 TCR templates were assayed. Some clones are missing from TCRdb's copy, which holds only in-frame ones; the method was immunoSEQ multiplex PCR. This table holds 70,000 to 95,000 clones, 80% to 95% found once. CDR3 length equals 15 residues. The V and J ends lost 0 bases and 2 bases, in that order; junction bases with no gene match: 4. Per germline, CDR1 SGHRS and CDR2 YFSETQ. The rearrangement joins TRBV5-1 to TRBJ2-7; 8 bases agree with TRBD2. This TCR was sampled from a human donor in good health. Sequenced: CD8+ T cells sorted from blood. The CDR3 loop reads CASSLAGLAPYEQYF. The CDR3 nucleotides are TGCGCCAGCAGCTTGGCCGGACTAGCCCCCTACGAGCAGTACTTC.